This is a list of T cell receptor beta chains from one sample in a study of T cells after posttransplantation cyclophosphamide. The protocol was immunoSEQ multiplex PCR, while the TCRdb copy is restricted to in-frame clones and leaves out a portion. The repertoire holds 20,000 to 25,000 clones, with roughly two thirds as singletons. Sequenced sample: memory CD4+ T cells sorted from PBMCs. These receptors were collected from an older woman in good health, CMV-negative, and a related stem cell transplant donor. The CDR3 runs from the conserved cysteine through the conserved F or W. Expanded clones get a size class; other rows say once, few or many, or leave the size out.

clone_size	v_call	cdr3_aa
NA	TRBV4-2	CASSRTSGDQGNTIYF
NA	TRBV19	CASSRSSGGGNEQFF
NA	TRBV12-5	CASGSDSGTTYEQYF
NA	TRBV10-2	CASASLGGGGSGYTF
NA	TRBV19	CASSIRTGGTGEQYF
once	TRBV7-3	CASSGGTSGIGKNIQYF
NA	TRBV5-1	CASGPGQQETQYF
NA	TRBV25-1	CASSEAQRGGRETQYF
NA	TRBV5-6	CASSQGLAGRGEQFF
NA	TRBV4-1	CASSPTPDRDEQYF
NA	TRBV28	CASSSQGQGDQPQHF
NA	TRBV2	CASRETFSVNEQFF
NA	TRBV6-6	CASRWTGNEQYF
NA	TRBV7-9	CASSPRVSMNTEAFF
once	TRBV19	CASVSKRGGSEAFF
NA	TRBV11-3	CASSSPREYEQYF